The 20 T cell receptor beta chains given below trace back to one sample, sequenced in a study of blood T cell repertoires in COVID-19 (dated by TCRdb to about 2020). Receptors were amplified or captured by the immunoSEQ multiplex PCR assay. The immuneACCESS repertoire file appears here via TCRdb, limited to in-frame rearrangements. These files lack a portion of the clones; in checked studies, under half of the deficit traces to unresolved V genes, and the cause of the others is not known. Counted in this sample were about 31,000 clones; 70% to 90% of them appeared once. The ten most abundant clones make up 24% of the sample. The sequenced material came from peripheral blood. The receptors were gathered from a human donor with active COVID-19. The donor label of this sample is uncertain.

In nucleotides, the CDR3 is TGTGCCAGCAGTGCCTCAGCGGGACTGAATGGGGGGGAGCTGTTTTTT. Translation: CASSASAGLNGGELFF. The chain joins TRBV6-1 to TRBJ2-2; 7 bases fit TRBD2. Unmatched junction bases numbered 13, after V lost 4 bases and J lost 8 bases. This CDR3 spans 16 amino acids. Germline V lookup: CDR1 MNHNS, CDR2 SASEGT.

The gene calls are TRBV29-1 and TRBJ2-6; tentatively, D is TRBD2 (5 bases). CDR3 length equals 13 residues. Deletions cut 6 bases from V and 2 bases from J, with 8 bases between. Germline loops: CDR1 SQVTM, CDR2 ANQGSEA. Written as DNA, the CDR3 is TGCAGCGTGAGGGTCCCTGGGGCCAACGTCCTGACTTTC. Translation gives CSVRVPGANVLTF.

This clone was seen more than once but under ten times. This chain links TRBV9 with TRBJ2-7; TRBD1 agrees at 10 bases. Germline CDR1 SGDLS, CDR2 YYNGEE. V dropped 3 bases and J dropped 2; count of bases not matched to a gene: 2. CDR3 length: 14 residues. In DNA, the CDR3 is TGTGCCAGCAGCGGGGGACAGGGGCCCTACGAGCAGTACTTC. This sequence encodes CASSGGQGPYEQYF.

This clone appeared once. The chain carries TRBV7-9 and TRBJ2-3; 7 bases are a match to TRBD1. Germline loops: CDR1 SEHNR, CDR2 FQNEAQ (reference sequence). CDR3 length equals 15 residues. Trimming cost V 1 base and J 6 bases; bases outside gene matches: 7. The CDR3 spells CASSLGIQGQDTQYF. DNA for the CDR3: TGTGCCAGCAGCTTAGGAATACAGGGGCAGGATACGCAGTATTTT.

This chain joins TRBV6-5 and TRBJ1-2; no clear D gene. V was shortened by 6 bases and J by 0 bases, with 5 bases between the two germline ends. The germline V gene encodes CDR1 MNHEY and CDR2 SVGAGI. This CDR3 is 12 amino acids long. Written as DNA, the CDR3 is TGTGCCAGCAGCCAGGCTAACTATGGCTACACCTTC. It yields the protein CASSQANYGYTF.

The gene calls are TRBV4-2 and TRBJ1-3; the D is unclear. Trimming pared 0 bases from V and 0 bases from J, leaving 18 bases between. The V gene's germline CDR1 is LGHNA and CDR2 YNFKEQ. The CDR3 extends over 19 amino acids. The CDR3 loop reads CASSQDPRLLAVSGNTIYF. The CDR3 nucleotides read TGTGCCAGCAGCCAAGACCCCCGGCTCCTAGCCGTCTCTGGAAACACCATATATTTT.

The CDR3 region has the DNA TGCGCCAGCAGCCAAGATCGTGCTAGCGGGGTAAAGACCCAGTACTTC. Protein sequence: CASSQDRASGVKTQYF. The chain is built from TRBV4-1 and TRBJ2-5; 9 bases are shared with TRBD2. This CDR3 is built from 16 residues. V lost 0 bases to trimming and J lost 6 bases; unmatched junction nucleotides: 8. Germline V gene lookup returns CDR1 MGHRA and CDR2 YSYEKL.

By its share, this clone is medium-sized. The chain employs TRBV6-6 and TRBJ2-1; 7 positions match TRBD2. The CDR3 sequence is 12 residues long. Germline V gene data show CDR1 as MNHNY and CDR2 as SVGAGI (reference sequence). J gave up 10 bases and V 8 bases, and 8 bases lay outside the gene matches. This chain's CDR3 is CASGASGEEQFF. For the CDR3, the DNA is TGTGCCAGCGGGGCTAGCGGCGAAGAGCAGTTCTTC.

The V and J genes are TRBV18 and TRBJ2-6; 8 bases align to TRBD1. Germline CDR1 and CDR2: KGHSH and LQKENI. The CDR3 extends over 15 amino acids. The V gene end was trimmed by 6 bases and the J gene end by 4 bases; junction bases not matched to a gene: 5. The CDR3 reads CASSTTGDGANVLTF. DNA for the CDR3: TGTGCCAGCTCGACGACAGGGGACGGGGCCAACGTCCTGACTTTC.

The chain uses TRBV7-2 and TRBJ2-1; D may be TRBD2 (5 bases). V was shortened by 0 bases and J by 11 bases, with 14 bases between the two germline ends. The CDR3 runs 14 residues. The germline CDR1 and CDR2 sequences are SGHTA and FQGNSA. In nucleotides, the CDR3 is TGTGCCAGCAGCTTAGCTAATAGGACTCCCCAGCAGTTCTTC. It is translated as CASSLANRTPQQFF.

This chain uses TRBV4-1 with TRBJ2-2; 9 nucleotides agree with TRBD1. The V segment lost 4 bases and the J segment 6 bases; nucleotides outside the gene matches: 21. CDR1 and CDR2 (germline): MGHRA, YSYEKL. The CDR3 totals 20 residues. The CDR3: CASSPLFGWLRQGDAGELFF. The CDR3 DNA reads TGCGCCAGCAGCCCCCTCTTTGGGTGGCTACGACAGGGGGACGCCGGGGAGCTGTTTTTT.

J is TRBJ2-1 and V is TRBV11-1, with 8 bases fitting TRBD1. The V gene end was trimmed by 1 base and the J gene end by 9 bases; junction bases not matched to a gene: 5. Germline lookup yields CDR1 SGHAT and CDR2 FQDESV (reference sequence). This CDR3 region has 14 residues. CDR3 sequence: CASSLGTGPSEQFF. The CDR3 coding sequence is TGTGCCAGCAGCTTAGGGACAGGGCCTTCTGAGCAGTTCTTC.

This sequence joins TRBV7-3 and TRBJ2-6; D might be TRBD2 (5 bases). The V and J ends lost 5 bases and 2 bases respectively, with 10 bases between them. The germline CDR1 and CDR2 sequences are SGHTA and FQGTGA. The CDR3 spans 15 residues. Written as DNA, the CDR3 is TGTGCCAGCAGCGAGGGAATGCCTGGGGCCAACGTCCTGACTTTC. This encodes CASSEGMPGANVLTF.

The rearrangement uses TRBV6-5 and TRBJ1-2; a weak D match, TRBD1 (5 bases). The germline V gene has CDR1 MNHEY and CDR2 SVGAGI. The CDR3 is 14 amino acids. Trimming left V 2 bases short and J 7 bases short, with 14 bases between. The CDR3 region is CASSYAGGTAGYTF. The CDR3 DNA reads as TGTGCCAGCAGTTACGCGGGCGGGACTGCTGGCTACACCTTC.

The V call is TRBV29-1, the J call TRBJ2-3; TRBD1 agrees at 9 bases. The V and J ends lost 7 bases and 1 base, in that order; junction bases with no gene match: 6. Germline CDR1 and CDR2: SQVTM and ANQGSEA. This CDR3 comprises 14 residues. In nucleotides, the CDR3 is TGCAGCGCCCGGACAGGGGTGGGCACAGATACGCAGTATTTT. It translates to CSARTGVGTDTQYF.

The chain has TRBV19 and TRBJ1-1, with D hard to call. Per the germline V gene, CDR1 is LNHDA and CDR2 is SQIVND (reference sequence). The CDR3 loop spans 13 amino acids. V was clipped by 7 bases and J by 11 bases, with 20 bases between them. The CDR3 nucleotides are TGTGCCAGTAAGCCCGTACTCGGGAGTAGGGCTTTCTTT. Its protein product is CASKPVLGSRAFF.

The V and J genes are TRBV19 and TRBJ2-3; 7 bases are a match to TRBD1. Looked up from germline, CDR1 is LNHDA and CDR2 is SQIVND (reference sequence). After removal of 5 bases from V and 2 bases from J, the junction contained 7 bases not matched to a gene. The CDR3 consists of 15 residues. Here the CDR3 reads CASSPRTGPTDTQYF. As DNA, the CDR3 is TGTGCCAGTAGTCCGAGGACAGGACCCACAGATACGCAGTATTTT.

The gene calls are TRBV6-5 and TRBJ1-4; D may be TRBD1 (6 bases). Trimming removed 6 bases from V and 11 bases from J, with 19 bases in between. CDR3 length equals 14 residues. Per the germline V gene, CDR1 is MNHEY and CDR2 is SVGAGI. DNA for the CDR3: TGTGCCAGCAGCCCCGGGGGGGGGCGGGGGAAACTGTTTTTT. It encodes CASSPGGGRGKLFF.

This rearrangement joins TRBV5-1 to TRBJ2-1; 10 nucleotides line up with TRBD1. The V gene's germline CDR1 is SGHRS and CDR2 YFSETQ. Trimming removed 0 bases from V and 4 bases from J; junction bases left unmatched: 4. This CDR3 region has 16 residues. The CDR3 nucleotides are TGCGCCAGCAGCTTGGGGGACAGGGGATTATACAATGAGCAGTTCTTC. It codes for CASSLGDRGLYNEQFF.

This chain uses TRBV7-2 with TRBJ1-2; 11 bases align to TRBD1. Germline V gene sequence: CDR1 SGHTA, CDR2 FQGNSA. The CDR3 totals 13 residues. After removal of 5 bases from V and 8 bases from J, the junction contained 4 bases not matched to a gene. The DNA of the CDR3 is TGTGCCAGCAGCCAGGGACAGGGGGGAGGCTACACCTTC. Protein: CASSQGQGGGYTF.